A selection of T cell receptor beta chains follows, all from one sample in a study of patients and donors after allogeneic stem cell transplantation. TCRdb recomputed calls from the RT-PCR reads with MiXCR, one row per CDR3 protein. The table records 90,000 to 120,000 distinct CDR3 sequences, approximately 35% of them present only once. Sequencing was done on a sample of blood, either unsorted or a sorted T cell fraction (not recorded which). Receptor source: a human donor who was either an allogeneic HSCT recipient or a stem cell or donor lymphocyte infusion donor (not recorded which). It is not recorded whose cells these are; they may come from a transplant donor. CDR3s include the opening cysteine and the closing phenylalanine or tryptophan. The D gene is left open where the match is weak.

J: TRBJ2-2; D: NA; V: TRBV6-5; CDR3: CASSYAGETPGELFF
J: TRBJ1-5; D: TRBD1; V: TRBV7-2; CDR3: CASSPQGVNQPQHF
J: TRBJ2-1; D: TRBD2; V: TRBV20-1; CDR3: CSAARAGGYNEQFF
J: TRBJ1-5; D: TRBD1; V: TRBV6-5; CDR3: CASSPRGRGSNQPQHF
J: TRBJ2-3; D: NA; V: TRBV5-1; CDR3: CASSGGTADTQYF
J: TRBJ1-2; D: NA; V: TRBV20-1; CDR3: CSAIINYGYTF
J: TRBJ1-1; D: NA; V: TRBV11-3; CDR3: CASSPEPSRATEAFF
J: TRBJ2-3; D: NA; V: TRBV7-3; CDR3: CASSADGFEPYF
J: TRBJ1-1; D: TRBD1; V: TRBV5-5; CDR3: CASRIPGQGAPEAFF
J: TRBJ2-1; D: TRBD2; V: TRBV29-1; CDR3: CSVTGTSVNEQFF
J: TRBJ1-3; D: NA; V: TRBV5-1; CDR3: CASSLSGRTLSSGNTIYF
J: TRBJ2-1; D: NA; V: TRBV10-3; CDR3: CAIERDNEQFF
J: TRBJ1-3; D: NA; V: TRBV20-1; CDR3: CSARAGTTGNTIYF
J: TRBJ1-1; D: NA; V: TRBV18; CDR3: CASSPGGSAFF
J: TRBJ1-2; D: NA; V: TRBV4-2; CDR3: CASSQDHTRVGYTF
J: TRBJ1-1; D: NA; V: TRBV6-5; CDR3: CASSARVRGTEAFF
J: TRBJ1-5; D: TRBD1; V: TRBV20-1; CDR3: CSANTGDQPQHF
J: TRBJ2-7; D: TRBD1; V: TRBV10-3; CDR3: CASSTGSYEQYF
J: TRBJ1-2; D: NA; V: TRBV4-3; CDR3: CASSQDPQSYGYTF
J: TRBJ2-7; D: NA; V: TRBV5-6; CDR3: CASSPGQGAGEEAEQYF
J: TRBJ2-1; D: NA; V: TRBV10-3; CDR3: CAIRGSGGNEQFF
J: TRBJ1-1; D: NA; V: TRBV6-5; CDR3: CASSPRGGGTEAFF
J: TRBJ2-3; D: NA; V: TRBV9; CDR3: CASSGRVPTETQYF
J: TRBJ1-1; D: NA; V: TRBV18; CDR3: CASSRPLSSTEAFF
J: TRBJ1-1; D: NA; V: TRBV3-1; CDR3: CASSHPPRAPEAFF
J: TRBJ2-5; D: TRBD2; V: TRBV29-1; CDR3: CSVEKWGLQETQYF
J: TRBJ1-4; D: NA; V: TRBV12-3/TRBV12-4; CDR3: CASSPGRFVTNEKLFF
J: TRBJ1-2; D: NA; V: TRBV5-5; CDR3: CASSLAFPTGYTF
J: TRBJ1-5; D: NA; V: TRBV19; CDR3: CASAVWGKPQHF
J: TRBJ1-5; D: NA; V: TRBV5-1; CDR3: CASSLAGTAGQPQHF
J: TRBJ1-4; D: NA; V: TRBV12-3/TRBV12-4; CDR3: CASSKGFGEKLFF
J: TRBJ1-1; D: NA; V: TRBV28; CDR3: CASSLYLKGTEAFF
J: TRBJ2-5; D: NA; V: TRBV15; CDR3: CATSRDRVLRQETQYF
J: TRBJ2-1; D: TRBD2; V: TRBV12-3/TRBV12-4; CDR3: CASSPSKGRAASGTYNEQFF
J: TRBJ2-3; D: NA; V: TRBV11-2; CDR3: CASSLEQLDTQYF
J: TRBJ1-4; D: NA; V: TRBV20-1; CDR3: CSARERTSEKLFF
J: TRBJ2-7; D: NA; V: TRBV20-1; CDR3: CSAGLTPSEQYF
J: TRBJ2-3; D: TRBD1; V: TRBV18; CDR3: CASLTTGGADTQYF
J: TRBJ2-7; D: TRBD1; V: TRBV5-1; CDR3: CASGQGASYEQYF
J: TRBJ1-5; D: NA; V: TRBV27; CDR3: CASAGVGGARNQPQHF
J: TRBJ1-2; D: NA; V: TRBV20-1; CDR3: CSARGEKGTYGYTF
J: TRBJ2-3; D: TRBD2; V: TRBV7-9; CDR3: CASSFVAGEDTQYF
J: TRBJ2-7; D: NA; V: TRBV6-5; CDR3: CASSSDISYEQYF
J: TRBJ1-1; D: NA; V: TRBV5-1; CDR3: CASSSRIWGTEAFF
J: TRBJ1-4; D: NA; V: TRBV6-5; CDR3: CASSRRETNEKLFF
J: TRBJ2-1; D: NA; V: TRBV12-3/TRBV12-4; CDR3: CASSSGWEEQFF
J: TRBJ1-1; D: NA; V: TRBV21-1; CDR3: CASTRVLAEAFF
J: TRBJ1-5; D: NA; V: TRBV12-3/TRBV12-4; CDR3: CASSLGPLGPQHF
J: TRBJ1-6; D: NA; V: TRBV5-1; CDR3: CASRDQGLNSPLHF
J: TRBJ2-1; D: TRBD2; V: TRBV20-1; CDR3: CSAPGGYGASGRGMNEQFF
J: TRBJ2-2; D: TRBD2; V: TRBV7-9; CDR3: CASSGLAEWNTGELFF
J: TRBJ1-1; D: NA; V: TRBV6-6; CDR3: CASSYPIQGHTEAFF
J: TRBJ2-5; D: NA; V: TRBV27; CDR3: CASRRTSPQETQYF
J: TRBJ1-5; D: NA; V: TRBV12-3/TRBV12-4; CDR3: CASSLVPRGSNQPQHF
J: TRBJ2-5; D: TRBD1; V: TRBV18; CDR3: CASSKDRQETQYF
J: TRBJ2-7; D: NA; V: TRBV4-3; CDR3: CASSQDHGWPSLKQYF
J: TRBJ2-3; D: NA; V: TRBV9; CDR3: CASSETGVGTDTQYF
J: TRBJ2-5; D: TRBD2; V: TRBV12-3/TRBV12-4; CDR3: CASSLSSSSGRSQETQYF